What follows are 16 T cell receptor beta chains derived from one specimen sequenced in a study of blood T cell repertoires in COVID-19. The assay was immunoSEQ multiplex PCR, and TCRdb's table has in-frame clones only and misses some. The sample holds around 620,000 clones, over 80% seen once. The specimen was peripheral blood. These receptors were taken from a young woman with acute or convalescent COVID-19.

J is TRBJ2-1 and V is TRBV3-1 (or the pseudogene TRBV3-2); 7 bases are shared with TRBD2. This CDR3 region has 16 residues. V shed 4 bases, J shed 5 bases, and the junction held 11 bases outside the gene matches. Germline V CDR1 and CDR2: LGHDT, YNNKEL (reference sequence). CDR3 sequence: CASSRPGRGVDNEQFF. In DNA, the CDR3 is TGTGCCAGCAGCCGCCCGGGGAGGGGAGTGGACAATGAGCAGTTCTTC.

The J gene is TRBJ1-2, the V gene TRBV27; D not certain. Germline values: CDR1 MNHEY, CDR2 SMNVEV (reference sequence). This CDR3 is 15 amino acids long. Trimming pared 0 bases from V and 5 bases from J, leaving 13 bases between. DNA for the CDR3: TGTGCCAGCAGTTTATCTGCCGGGTCACAATATGGCTACACCTTC. Its translation: CASSLSAGSQYGYTF.

The chain joins TRBV27 to TRBJ2-2; D unresolved. The CDR3 has 11 amino acids. V lost 3 bases and J 11 bases, leaving 7 bases between the germline ends. The germline V gene encodes CDR1 MNHEY and CDR2 SMNVEV (reference sequence). The DNA for the CDR3 is TGTGCCAGCAGTTTCCGGAGAGAGCTGTTTTTT. It encodes CASSFRRELFF.

This sequence joins TRBV6-1 and TRBJ1-6, with 8 bases that match TRBD1. Germline V gene lookup returns CDR1 MNHNS and CDR2 SASEGT. The junction had 4 bases not matched to a gene; V was cut back by 3 bases and J by 9 bases. The CDR3 loop spans 14 amino acids. The CDR3 here is CASSETGVISPLHF. The CDR3 DNA follows: TGTGCCAGCAGTGAGACAGGGGTTATTTCACCCCTCCACTTT.

The chain combines TRBV9 with TRBJ1-6; D gene unclear. CDR1 and CDR2 (germline): SGDLS, YYNGEE. CDR3 length: 12 residues. V shed 0 bases and J shed 15 bases, with 10 bases lying between them. CDR3 in DNA: TGTGCCAGCAGCGTAGATGAGGGAATCCTCCACTTT. Protein sequence: CASSVDEGILHF.

The chain recombines TRBV19 with TRBJ2-7, with a weak D call TRBD2 (5 bases). CDR3 size: 13 residues. From germline, CDR1 is LNHDA and CDR2 SQIVND (reference sequence). The V end was cut by 6 bases, the J end by 4 bases, with 13 bases between. CDR3 DNA: TGTGCCAGTAGCCGAGGGCAGGATTACGAGCAGTACTTC. Translating gives CASSRGQDYEQYF.

The rearrangement uses TRBV30 and TRBJ1-6; D perhaps matches TRBD1 (5 bases). The germline CDR1 and CDR2 sequences are GTSNPN and SVGIG (reference sequence). Between the trimmed V and J ends, which lost 3 bases and 0 bases, there was a span of 18 bases. The CDR3 contains 18 residues. CDR3 sequence (DNA): TGTGCCTGGAGCGACTTCGGGACTTTGGGCTCCTATAATTCACCCCTCCACTTT. Its protein is CAWSDFGTLGSYNSPLHF.

The genes are TRBV6-5 and TRBJ2-1, with 7 bases that match TRBD1. CDR1 and CDR2 from the germline V gene are MNHEY and SVGAGI. Unmatched junction bases numbered 13, after V lost 6 bases and J lost 8 bases. CDR3 size: 15 residues. CDR3 coding DNA: TGTGCCAGCAGACCCCCCGGGACAGTGTTTGATGAGCAGTTCTTC. It translates to CASRPPGTVFDEQFF.

V and J are TRBV29-1 and TRBJ1-2; possible D gene TRBD1, 6 bases. The germline CDR1 and CDR2 sequences are SQVTM and ANQGSEA. The ends were cut back, 7 bases at V and 3 bases at J, with 15 bases in the middle. This CDR3 contains 13 residues. The CDR3 spells CSAGRGGHYGYTF. The CDR3 coding sequence is TGCAGCGCCGGTAGGGGGGGACACTATGGCTACACCTTC.

This clone was counted once. The rearrangement uses TRBV5-1 and TRBJ1-1, with D possibly matching TRBD1 (6 bases). The CDR3 is made up of 13 amino acids. Germline V lookup: CDR1 SGHRS, CDR2 YFSETQ. Between the trimmed V and J ends, which lost 1 base and 4 bases, there was a span of 8 bases. CDR3 in amino acids: CASSLKGGTEAFF. In DNA, the CDR3 is TGCGCCAGCAGCTTGAAAGGGGGCACTGAAGCTTTCTTT.

The chain joins TRBV5-4 to TRBJ2-3; tentatively, D is TRBD2 (5 bases). Germline loops: CDR1 SGHNT, CDR2 YYREEE (reference sequence). The CDR3 has 13 amino acids. V gave up 4 bases and J gave up 10 bases, with 16 bases separating them. The CDR3, as DNA: TGTGCCAGCAGCACCGAAACCCGGGGAGCGCAGTATTTT. Its translation is CASSTETRGAQYF.

V and J are TRBV29-1 and TRBJ2-2; 10 bases agree with TRBD1. Trimming took 6 bases from V and 7 from J; bases not matched to a gene: 5. The germline V gene has CDR1 SQVTM and CDR2 ANQGSEA. The CDR3 contains 13 residues. CDR3 DNA: TGCAGCGTCGGACAGGGGGTTGGCGGGGAGCTGTTTTTT. It yields the protein CSVGQGVGGELFF.

This rearrangement joins TRBV14 to TRBJ2-1; D call uncertain. The germline V gene has CDR1 SGHDN and CDR2 FVKESK. Trimming removed 8 bases from V and 12 bases from J, with 17 bases in between. The CDR3 sequence is 12 residues long. The CDR3 region is CASSEYSIGQFF. The CDR3 DNA sequence: TGTGCCAGCTCCGAATATTCTATCGGGCAGTTCTTC.

The V gene is TRBV5-1, the J gene TRBJ1-2; D gene uncertain. The ends were cut back, 3 bases at V and 7 bases at J, with 13 bases in the middle. The CDR3 runs to 13 residues. The germline CDR1 and CDR2 sequences are SGHRS and YFSETQ. The CDR3 is CASSSTGSGGYTF. The CDR3 nucleotides are TGCGCCAGCAGCTCCACCGGGTCCGGTGGCTACACCTTC.

V usage is TRBV24-1 and J usage is TRBJ2-2; the D gene is possibly TRBD2 (6 bases). V was pared by 9 bases and J by 4 bases, with 14 bases between. Germline CDR1 KGHDR, CDR2 SFDVKD. This CDR3 contains 14 residues. CDR3 DNA: TGTGCCACCGCGGGGCAGGGAGCCACCGGGGAGCTGTTTTTT. The encoded protein is CATAGQGATGELFF.

The chain recombines TRBV5-1 with TRBJ2-2; D is possibly TRBD1 (6 bases). V was cut by 4 bases and J by 1 base, with 11 bases left in between. CDR3 length: 15 amino acids. Germline V gene lookup returns CDR1 SGHRS and CDR2 YFSETQ. The CDR3 reads CASSLGGRNTGELFF. The CDR3 coding sequence is TGCGCCAGCAGCCTAGGGGGACGGAACACCGGGGAGCTGTTTTTT.